This T cell receptor beta chain emerged from a study of cytomegalovirus exposure and HLA in healthy donors. As for the study in general: Later analysis reported that the roughly 130 validation repertoires shared the platform of the approximately 670 first-cohort repertoires.

Clones were sequenced by immunoSEQ multiplex PCR, and TCRdb holds only the in-frame ones, with some missing. Of approximately 72,000 clones listed, around 94% are singletons. Germline V CDR1 and CDR2: MNHEY, SMNVEV (reference sequence). CDR3 size: 16 residues. V was trimmed by 1 base and J by 3 bases, leaving 10 bases between them. Study-level points and caveats: According to the study, roughly 180 TCR beta chains were cytomegalovirus-associated.

This clone appeared once. Its target is unknown. The source material was PBMCs. The gene calls are TRBV27 and TRBJ1-6; unclear D gene. The sequence was obtained from a woman between 18 and 29 years old in good health and CMV-seronegative. CDR3 residues: CASSLLTGFYNSPLHF. The CDR3 DNA is TGTGCCAGCAGTTTATTAACGGGATTCTATAATTCACCCCTCCACTTT.